This TCR beta chain was captured by sequencing in a study of blood T cell repertoires in COVID-19. Study-wide context: Material from acute and convalescent COVID-19 was sourced from the United States, Italy and Spain. Sample material is recorded as cDNA or gDNA derived from T cells, B-cell-depleted T cells, or PBMCs.

Germline assignment: CDR1 LNHNV and CDR2 YYDKDF (reference sequence). This CDR3 is built from 14 residues. Trimming pared 4 bases from V and 1 base from J, leaving 10 bases between. Study processing details: Reference gene primer amplification yielded estimated nucleated cell counts. Clones were read by immunoSEQ multiplex PCR, and TCRdb kept only the in-frame ones, dropping some. The DNA was the basis for D and trimming; V, J and clone size are from that table. The sample carries approximately 110,000 clones, roughly two thirds recorded once. The chain uses TRBV15 and TRBJ2-5; possible D gene TRBD2, 6 bases. The receptor was isolated from a man at least 80 years old with acute or convalescent COVID-19. The sample was peripheral blood. The CDR3 protein is CATSTGLLQETQYF. CDR3 coding DNA: TGTGCCACCAGCACGGGACTTCTCCAAGAGACCCAGTACTTC.